The T cell receptor beta chain under discussion was sequenced for a study of T-cell reconstitution after alpha-beta-depleted transplantation in children. Many counts were recorded for this clonotype. The TCRbeta library incorporated unique molecular identifiers. Using its own MiXCR run on the PCR reads, TCRdb lists one record per CDR3 protein. The sample has roughly 340,000 distinct CDR3 sequences, 15% to 20% seen once. Germline V gene data show CDR1 as DFQATT and CDR2 as SNEGSKA (reference sequence). CDR3 length: 12 residues. Trimming pared 2 bases from V and 7 bases from J, leaving 9 bases between. The sequence derives from a male patient aged 2-10 years who had a stem cell transplant for acute lymphoblastic leukemia, so the T cells may come from the graft donor. The specimen comprised PBMCs, mostly from graft donor cells, sampled 360 days after TCRalphabeta/CD19-depleted stem cell transplant. V is TRBV20-1 and J is TRBJ2-1; D ambiguous. The CDR3 protein is CSARLVGNEQFF. CDR3 in DNA: TGCAGTGCTAGACTGGTAGGGAATGAGCAGTTCTTC.